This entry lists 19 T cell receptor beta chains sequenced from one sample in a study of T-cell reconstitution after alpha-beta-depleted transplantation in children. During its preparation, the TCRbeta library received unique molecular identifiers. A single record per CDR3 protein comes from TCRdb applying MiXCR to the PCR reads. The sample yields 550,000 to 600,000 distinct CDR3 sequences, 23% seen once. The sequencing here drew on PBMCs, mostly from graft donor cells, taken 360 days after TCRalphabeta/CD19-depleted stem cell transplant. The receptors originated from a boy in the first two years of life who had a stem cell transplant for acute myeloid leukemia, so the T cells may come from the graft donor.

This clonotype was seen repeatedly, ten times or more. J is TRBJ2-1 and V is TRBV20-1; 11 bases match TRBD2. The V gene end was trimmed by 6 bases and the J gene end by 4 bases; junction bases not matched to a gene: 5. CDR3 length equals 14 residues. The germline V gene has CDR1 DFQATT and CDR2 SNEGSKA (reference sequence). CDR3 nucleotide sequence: TGCAGTGCCGCGGGACTAGCGGATTACAATGAGCAGTTCTTC. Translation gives CSAAGLADYNEQFF.

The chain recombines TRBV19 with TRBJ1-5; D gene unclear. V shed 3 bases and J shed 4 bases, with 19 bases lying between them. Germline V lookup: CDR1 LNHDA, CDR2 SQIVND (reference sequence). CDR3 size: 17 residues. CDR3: CASSMLVSSRANQPQHF. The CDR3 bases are TGTGCCAGTAGTATGCTGGTCAGTAGTAGGGCAAATCAGCCCCAGCATTTT.

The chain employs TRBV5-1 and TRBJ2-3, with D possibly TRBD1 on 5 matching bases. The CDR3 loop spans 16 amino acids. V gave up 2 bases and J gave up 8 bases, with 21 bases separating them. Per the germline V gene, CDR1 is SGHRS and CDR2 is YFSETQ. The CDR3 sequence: CASSFDRTPPQGTQYF. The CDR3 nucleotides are TGCGCCAGCAGCTTCGATAGGACCCCCCCGCAGGGTACGCAGTATTTT.

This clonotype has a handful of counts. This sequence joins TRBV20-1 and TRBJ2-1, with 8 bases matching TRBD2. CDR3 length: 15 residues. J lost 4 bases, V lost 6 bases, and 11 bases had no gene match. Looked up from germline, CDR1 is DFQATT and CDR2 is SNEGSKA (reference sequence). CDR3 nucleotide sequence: TGCAGTGCACTACCAAGCGGGGGCCAGTACAATGAGCAGTTCTTC. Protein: CSALPSGGQYNEQFF.

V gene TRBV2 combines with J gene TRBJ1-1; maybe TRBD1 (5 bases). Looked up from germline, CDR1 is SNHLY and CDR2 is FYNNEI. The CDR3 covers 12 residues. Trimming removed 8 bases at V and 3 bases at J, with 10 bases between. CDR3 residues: CASETADTEAFF. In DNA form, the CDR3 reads TGTGCCAGCGAGACAGCAGACACTGAAGCTTTCTTT.

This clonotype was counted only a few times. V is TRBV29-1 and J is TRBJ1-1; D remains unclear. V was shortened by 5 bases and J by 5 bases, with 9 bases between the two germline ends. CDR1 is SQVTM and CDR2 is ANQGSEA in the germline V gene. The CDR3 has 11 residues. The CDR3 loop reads CSVSKRTEAFF. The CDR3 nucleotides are TGCAGCGTTAGTAAGCGGACTGAAGCTTTCTTT.

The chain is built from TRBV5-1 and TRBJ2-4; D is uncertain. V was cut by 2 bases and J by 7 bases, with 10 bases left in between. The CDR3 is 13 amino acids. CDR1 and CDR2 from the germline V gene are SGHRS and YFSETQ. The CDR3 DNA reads TGCGCCAGCAGCTTAGGGCATTTGAACATTCAGTACTTC. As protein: CASSLGHLNIQYF.

The CDR3 nucleotides are TGTGCCAGCCAACCAACAGCGGCGTCTGGAAACACCATATATTTT. This translates into CASQPTAASGNTIYF. The chain couples TRBV6-1 to TRBJ1-3; D call uncertain. This CDR3 comprises 15 residues. Germline V CDR1 and CDR2: MNHNS, SASEGT. The germline V and J ends were trimmed by 8 bases and 1 base, with 15 bases remaining between them.

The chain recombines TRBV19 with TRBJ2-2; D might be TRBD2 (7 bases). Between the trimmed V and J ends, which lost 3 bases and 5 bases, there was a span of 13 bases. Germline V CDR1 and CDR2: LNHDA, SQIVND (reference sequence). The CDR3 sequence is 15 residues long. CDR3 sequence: CASSITGGNTGELFF. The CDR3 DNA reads TGTGCCAGTAGTATTACGGGGGGCAATACCGGGGAGCTGTTTTTT.

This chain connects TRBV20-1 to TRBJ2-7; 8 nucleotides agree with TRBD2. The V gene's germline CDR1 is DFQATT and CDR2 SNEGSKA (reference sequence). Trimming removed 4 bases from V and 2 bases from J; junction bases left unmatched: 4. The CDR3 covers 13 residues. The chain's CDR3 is CSAMGLGPYEQYF. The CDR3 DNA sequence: TGCAGTGCTATGGGACTAGGTCCCTACGAGCAGTACTTC.

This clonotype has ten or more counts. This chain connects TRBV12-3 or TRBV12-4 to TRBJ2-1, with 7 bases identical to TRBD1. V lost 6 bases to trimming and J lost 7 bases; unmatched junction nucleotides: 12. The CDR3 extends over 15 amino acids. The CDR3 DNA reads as TGTGCCAGCAGACGCACAGGGGTTTCGAGGAATGAGCAGTTCTTC. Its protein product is CASRRTGVSRNEQFF.

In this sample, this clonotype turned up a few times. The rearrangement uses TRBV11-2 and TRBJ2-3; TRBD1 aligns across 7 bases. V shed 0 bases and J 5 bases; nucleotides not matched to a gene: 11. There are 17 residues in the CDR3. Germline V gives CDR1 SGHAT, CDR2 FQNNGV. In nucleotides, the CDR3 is TGTGCCAGCAGCTTAGACGAGGGGGCCGGGGTCGGAGATACGCAGTATTTT. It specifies CASSLDEGAGVGDTQYF.

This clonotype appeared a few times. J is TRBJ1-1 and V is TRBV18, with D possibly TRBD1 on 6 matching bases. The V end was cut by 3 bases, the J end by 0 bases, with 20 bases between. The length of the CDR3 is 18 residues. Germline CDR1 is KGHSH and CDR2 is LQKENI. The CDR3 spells CASSPRVWRTVMNTEAFF. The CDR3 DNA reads TGTGCCAGCTCACCGCGTGTGTGGAGGACAGTCATGAACACTGAAGCTTTCTTT.

The CDR3 loop is CSVTGRANEKLFF. The CDR3 coding sequence is TGCAGCGTAACAGGGAGGGCTAATGAAAAACTGTTTTTT. The V and J genes are TRBV29-1 and TRBJ1-4; tentatively, D is TRBD1 (6 bases). Germline-derived CDR1 and CDR2 are SQVTM and ANQGSEA. The CDR3 sequence is 13 residues long. The V end was cut by 6 bases, the J end by 3 bases, with 11 bases between.

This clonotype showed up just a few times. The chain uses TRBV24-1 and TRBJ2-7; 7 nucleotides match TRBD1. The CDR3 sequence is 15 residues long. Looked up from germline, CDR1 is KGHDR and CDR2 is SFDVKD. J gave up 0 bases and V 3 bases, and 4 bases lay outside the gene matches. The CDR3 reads CATSDPRTGSYEQYF. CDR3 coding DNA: TGTGCCACCAGTGATCCGCGGACAGGCTCCTACGAGCAGTACTTC.

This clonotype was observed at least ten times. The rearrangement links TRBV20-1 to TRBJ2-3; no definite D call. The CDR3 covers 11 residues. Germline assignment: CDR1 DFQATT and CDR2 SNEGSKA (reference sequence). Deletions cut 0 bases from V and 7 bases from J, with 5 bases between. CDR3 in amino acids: CSARELNTQYF. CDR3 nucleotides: TGCAGTGCTAGAGAGCTTAATACGCAGTATTTT.

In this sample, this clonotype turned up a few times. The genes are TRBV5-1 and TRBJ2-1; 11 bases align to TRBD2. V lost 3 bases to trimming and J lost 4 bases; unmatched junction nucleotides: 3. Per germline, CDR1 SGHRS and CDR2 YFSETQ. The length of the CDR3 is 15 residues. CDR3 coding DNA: TGCGCCAGCAGCTGGACTAGCGGGCGTTACAATGAGCAGTTCTTC. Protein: CASSWTSGRYNEQFF.

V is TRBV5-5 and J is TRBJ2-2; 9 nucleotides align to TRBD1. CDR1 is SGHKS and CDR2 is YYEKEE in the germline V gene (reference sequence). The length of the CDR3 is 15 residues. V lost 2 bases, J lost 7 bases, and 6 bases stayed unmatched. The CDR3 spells CASSLLTGGGGELFF. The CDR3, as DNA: TGTGCCAGCAGCTTACTGACAGGGGGTGGCGGGGAGCTGTTTTTT.

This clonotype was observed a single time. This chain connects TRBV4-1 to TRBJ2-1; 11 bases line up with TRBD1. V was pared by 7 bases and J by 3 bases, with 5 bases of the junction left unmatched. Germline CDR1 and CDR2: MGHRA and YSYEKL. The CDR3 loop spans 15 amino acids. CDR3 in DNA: TGCGCCAGCACCGCGGGGACAGGGGGCTACAATGAGCAGTTCTTC. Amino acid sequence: CASTAGTGGYNEQFF.